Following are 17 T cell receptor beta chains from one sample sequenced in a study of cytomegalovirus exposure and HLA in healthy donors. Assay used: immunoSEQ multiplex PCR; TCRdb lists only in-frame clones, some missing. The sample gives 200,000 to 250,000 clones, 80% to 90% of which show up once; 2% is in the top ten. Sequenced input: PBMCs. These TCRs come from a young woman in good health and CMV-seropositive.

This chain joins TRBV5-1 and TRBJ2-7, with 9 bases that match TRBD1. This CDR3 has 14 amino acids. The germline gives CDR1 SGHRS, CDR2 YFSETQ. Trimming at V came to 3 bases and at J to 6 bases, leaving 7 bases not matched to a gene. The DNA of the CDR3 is TGCGCCAGCAGCTATGGGACAGGGAGCAGCGAGCAGTACTTC. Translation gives CASSYGTGSSEQYF.

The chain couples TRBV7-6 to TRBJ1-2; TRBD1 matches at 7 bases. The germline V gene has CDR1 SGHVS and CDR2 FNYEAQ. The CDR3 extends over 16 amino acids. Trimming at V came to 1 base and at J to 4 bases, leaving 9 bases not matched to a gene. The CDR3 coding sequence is TGTGCCAGCAGCTTAGAAGGGGGCAGGACCTTCTATGGCTACACCTTC. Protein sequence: CASSLEGGRTFYGYTF.

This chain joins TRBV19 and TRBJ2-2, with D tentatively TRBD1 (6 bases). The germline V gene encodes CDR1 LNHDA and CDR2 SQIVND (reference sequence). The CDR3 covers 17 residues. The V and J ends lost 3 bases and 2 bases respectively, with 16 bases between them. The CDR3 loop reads CASSIKGGMLNTGELFF. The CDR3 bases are TGTGCCAGTAGTATTAAAGGGGGAATGTTAAACACCGGGGAGCTGTTTTTT.

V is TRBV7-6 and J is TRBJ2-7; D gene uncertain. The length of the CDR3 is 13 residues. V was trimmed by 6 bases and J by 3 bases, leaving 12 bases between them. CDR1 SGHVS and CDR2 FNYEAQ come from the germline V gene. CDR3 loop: CASSYAGDYEQYF. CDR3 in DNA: TGTGCCAGCAGTTACGCAGGTGACTACGAGCAGTACTTC.

The CDR3 region is CASSEEGQGTQYF. CDR3 coding DNA: TGTGCCAGCAGTGAAGAGGGACAGGGGACCCAGTACTTC. The chain is built from TRBV6-1 and TRBJ2-5, with 9 bases lining up with TRBD1. The trim removed 1 base at V and 7 bases at J, leaving 1 base unmatched. Germline V lookup: CDR1 MNHNS, CDR2 SASEGT. The CDR3 sequence is 13 residues long.

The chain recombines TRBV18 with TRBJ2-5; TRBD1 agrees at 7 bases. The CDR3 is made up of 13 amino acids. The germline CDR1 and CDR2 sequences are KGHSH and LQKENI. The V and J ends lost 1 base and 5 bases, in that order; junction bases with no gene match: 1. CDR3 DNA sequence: TGTGCCAGCTCACCACGGGACAGCGAGACCCAGTACTTC. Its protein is CASSPRDSETQYF.

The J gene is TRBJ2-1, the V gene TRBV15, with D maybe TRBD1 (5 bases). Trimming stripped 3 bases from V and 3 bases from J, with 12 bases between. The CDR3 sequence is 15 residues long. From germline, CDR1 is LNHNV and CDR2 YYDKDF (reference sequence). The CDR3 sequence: CATSRSGNGYNEQFF. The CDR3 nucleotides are TGTGCCACCAGCAGGTCAGGGAACGGCTACAATGAGCAGTTCTTC.

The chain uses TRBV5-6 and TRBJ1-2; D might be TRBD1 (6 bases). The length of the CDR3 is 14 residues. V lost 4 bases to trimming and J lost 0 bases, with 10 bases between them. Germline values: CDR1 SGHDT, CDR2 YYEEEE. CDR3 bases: TGTGCCAGCAGCCCCGACAGGACTAACTATGGCTACACCTTC. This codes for CASSPDRTNYGYTF.

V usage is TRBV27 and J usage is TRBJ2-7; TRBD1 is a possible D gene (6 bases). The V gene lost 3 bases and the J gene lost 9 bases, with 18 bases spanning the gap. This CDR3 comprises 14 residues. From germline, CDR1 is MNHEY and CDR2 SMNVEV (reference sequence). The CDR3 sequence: CASSFIGQPTGQYF. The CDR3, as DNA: TGTGCCAGCAGTTTCATCGGACAGCCTACGGGGCAGTACTTC.

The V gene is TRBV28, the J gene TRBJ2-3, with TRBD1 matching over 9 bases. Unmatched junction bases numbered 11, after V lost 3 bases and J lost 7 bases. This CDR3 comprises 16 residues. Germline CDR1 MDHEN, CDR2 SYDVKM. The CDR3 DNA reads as TGTGCCAGCAGTTTCTCGAGAGTGGACAGGGGACATACGCAGTATTTT. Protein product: CASSFSRVDRGHTQYF. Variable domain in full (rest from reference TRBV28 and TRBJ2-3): DVKVTQSSRYLVKRTGEKVFLECVQDMDHENMFWYRQDPGLGLRLIYFSYDVKMKEKGDIPEGYSVSREKKERFSLILESASTNQTSMYLCASSFSRVDRGHTQYFGPGTRLTVL.

In DNA form, the CDR3 reads TGTGCCAGCAGCCCCGGGACTAGCGGCACAGATACGCAGTATTTT. The encoded protein is CASSPGTSGTDTQYF. The V gene is TRBV4-2, the J gene TRBJ2-3; TRBD2 agrees at 10 bases. V was pared by 4 bases and J by 1 base, with 2 bases of the junction left unmatched. Per the germline V gene, CDR1 is LGHNA and CDR2 is YNFKEQ. The CDR3 contains 15 residues.

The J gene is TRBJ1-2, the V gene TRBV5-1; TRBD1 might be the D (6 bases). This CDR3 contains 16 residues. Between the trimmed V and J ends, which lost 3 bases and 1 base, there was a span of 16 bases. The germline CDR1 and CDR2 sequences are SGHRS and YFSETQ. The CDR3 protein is CASSSMGGANNYGYTF. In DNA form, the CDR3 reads TGCGCCAGCAGCTCCATGGGGGGGGCAAATAACTATGGCTACACCTTC.

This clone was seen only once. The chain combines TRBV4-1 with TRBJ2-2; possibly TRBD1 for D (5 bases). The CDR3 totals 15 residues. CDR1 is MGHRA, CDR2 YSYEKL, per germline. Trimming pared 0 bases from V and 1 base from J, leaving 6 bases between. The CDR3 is CASSQEGVNTGELFF. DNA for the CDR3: TGCGCCAGCAGCCAAGAAGGGGTGAACACCGGGGAGCTGTTTTTT.

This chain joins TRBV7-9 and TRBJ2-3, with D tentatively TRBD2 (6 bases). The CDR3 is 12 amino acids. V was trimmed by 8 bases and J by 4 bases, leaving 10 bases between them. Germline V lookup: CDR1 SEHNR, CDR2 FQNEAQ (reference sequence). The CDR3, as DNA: TGTGCCAGCGGGACTGCAGCAGATACGCAGTATTTT. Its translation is CASGTAADTQYF.

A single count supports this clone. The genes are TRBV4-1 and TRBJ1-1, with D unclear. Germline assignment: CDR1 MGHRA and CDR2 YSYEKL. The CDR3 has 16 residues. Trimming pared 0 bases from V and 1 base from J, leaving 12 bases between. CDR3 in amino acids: CASSQDYRSSNTEAFF. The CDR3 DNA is TGCGCCAGCAGCCAAGATTATCGGTCGTCGAACACTGAAGCTTTCTTT.

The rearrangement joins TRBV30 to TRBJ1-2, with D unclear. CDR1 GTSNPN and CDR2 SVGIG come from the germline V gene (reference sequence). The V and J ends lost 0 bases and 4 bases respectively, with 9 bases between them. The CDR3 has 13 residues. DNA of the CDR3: TGTGCCTGGAGTGTACGGGGTGGCTATGGCTACACCTTC. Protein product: CAWSVRGGYGYTF. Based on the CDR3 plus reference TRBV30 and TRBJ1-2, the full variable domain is SQTIHQWPATLVQPVGSPLSLECTVEGTSNPNLYWYRQAAGRGLQLLFYSVGIGQISSEVPQNLSASRPQDRQFILSSKKLLLSDSGFYLCAWSVRGGYGYTFGSGTRLTVV.

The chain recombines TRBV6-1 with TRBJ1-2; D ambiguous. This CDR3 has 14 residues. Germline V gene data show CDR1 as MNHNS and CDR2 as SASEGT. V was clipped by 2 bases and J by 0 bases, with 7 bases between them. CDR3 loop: CASSELLSNYGYTF. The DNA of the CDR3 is TGTGCCAGCAGTGAACTTTTATCTAACTATGGCTACACCTTC.